This record looks at one T cell receptor beta chain sequence and its context. Primers for the PCR totalled 60 Vbeta and 13 Jbeta. Assay used: immunoSEQ multiplex PCR; TCRdb lists only in-frame clones, some missing. This sample has 200,000 to 250,000 clones, with around 85% found just once. The data are from a study of cytomegalovirus exposure and HLA in healthy donors. CDR1 SGHRS and CDR2 YFSETQ come from the germline V gene. V was pared by 4 bases and J by 2 bases, with 4 bases of the junction left unmatched. CDR3 size: 14 residues. This sequence joins TRBV5-1 and TRBJ2-7; 9 nucleotides match TRBD2. The receptor comes from a man aged 50 or older in good health and CMV-seronegative. What was sequenced was PBMCs. CDR3 loop: CASSQTSGPYEQYF. The CDR3 bases are TGCGCCAGCAGCCAGACTAGCGGCCCCTACGAGCAGTACTTC. Based on the CDR3 plus reference TRBV5-1 and TRBJ2-7, the full variable domain is KAGVTQTPRYLIKTRGQQVTLSCSPISGHRSVSWYQQTPGQGLQFLFEYFSETQRNKGNFPGRFSGRQFSNSRSEMNVSTLELGDSALYLCASSQTSGPYEQYFGPGTRLTVT.